The clone carrying this T cell receptor beta chain was observed a handful of times. This CDR3 has 15 amino acids. V was clipped by 3 bases and J by 10 bases; unmatched bases: 11. CDR1 is LNHNV, CDR2 YYDKDF, per germline (reference sequence). This sample stems from a study of human T cells and chemical hapten exposure. Documented time point: patch test 2, 6 weeks after DPC sensitization. Treatment here: therapeutic diphenylcyclopropenone sensitization with weekly scalp DPC. Each CDR3 protein gets one entry after TCRdb re-called the RACE reads with MiXCR. The sample contains approximately 350,000 distinct CDR3 sequences, about 6% of which appear only once.

The rearrangement uses TRBV15 and TRBJ2-1, with 8 nucleotides matching TRBD2. The specimen was whole blood, collected in connection with sensitization to the hapten diphenylcyclopropenone (DPC). The clonotype originates from a woman under 30 with alopecia areata. Some clones in this sample may be carry-over from other donors' samples. CDR3 sequence reads: CATSSVLGTRREQFF. CDR3 nucleotide sequence: TGTGCCACCAGCAGTGTCCTCGGGACTAGGAGAGAGCAGTTCTTC.